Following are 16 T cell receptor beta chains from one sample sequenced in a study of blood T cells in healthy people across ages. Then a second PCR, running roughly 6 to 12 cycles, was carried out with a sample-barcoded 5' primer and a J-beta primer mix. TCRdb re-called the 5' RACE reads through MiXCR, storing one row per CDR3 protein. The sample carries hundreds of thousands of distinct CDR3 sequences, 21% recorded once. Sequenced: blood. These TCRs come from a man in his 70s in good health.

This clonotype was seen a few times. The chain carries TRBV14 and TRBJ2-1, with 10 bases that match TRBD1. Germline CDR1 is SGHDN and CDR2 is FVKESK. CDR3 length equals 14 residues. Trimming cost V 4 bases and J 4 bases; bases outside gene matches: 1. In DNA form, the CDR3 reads TGTGCCAGCAGCCGGACAGGGGGTTACAATGAGCAGTTCTTC. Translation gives CASSRTGGYNEQFF.

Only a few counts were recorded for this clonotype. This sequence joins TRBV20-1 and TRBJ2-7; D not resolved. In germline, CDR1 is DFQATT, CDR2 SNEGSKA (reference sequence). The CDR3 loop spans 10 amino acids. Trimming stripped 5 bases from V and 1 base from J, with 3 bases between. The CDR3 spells CSAASYEQYF. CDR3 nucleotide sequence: TGCAGTGCTGCTTCCTACGAGCAGTACTTC.

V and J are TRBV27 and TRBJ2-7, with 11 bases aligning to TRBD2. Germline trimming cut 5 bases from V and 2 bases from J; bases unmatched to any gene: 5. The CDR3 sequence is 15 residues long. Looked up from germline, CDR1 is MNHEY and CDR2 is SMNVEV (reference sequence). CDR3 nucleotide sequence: TGTGCCAGCAGTATCGGGACTAGCGGAGCCTACGAGCAGTACTTC. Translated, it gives CASSIGTSGAYEQYF.

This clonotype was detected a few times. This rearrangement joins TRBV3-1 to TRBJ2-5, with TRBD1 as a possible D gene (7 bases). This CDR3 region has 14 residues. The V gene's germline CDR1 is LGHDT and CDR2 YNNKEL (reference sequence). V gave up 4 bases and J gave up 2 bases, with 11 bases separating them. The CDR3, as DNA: TGTGCCAGCAGCCCCAGGGGGGAGCAAGAGACCCAGTACTTC. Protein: CASSPRGEQETQYF.

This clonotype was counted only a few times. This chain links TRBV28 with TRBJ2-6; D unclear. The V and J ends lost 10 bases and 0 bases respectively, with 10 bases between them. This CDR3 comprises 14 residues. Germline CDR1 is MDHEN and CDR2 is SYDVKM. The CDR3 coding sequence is TGTGCCACTACAGCCCCCTCTGGGGCCAACGTCCTGACTTTC. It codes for CATTAPSGANVLTF.

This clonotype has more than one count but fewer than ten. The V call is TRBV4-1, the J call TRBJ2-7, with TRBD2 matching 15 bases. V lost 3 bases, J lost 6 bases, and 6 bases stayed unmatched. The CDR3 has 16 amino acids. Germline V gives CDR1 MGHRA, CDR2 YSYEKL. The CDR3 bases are TGCGCCAGCAGCCAGGCCCCGGGACTAGCGGGAGGCGAGCAGTACTTC. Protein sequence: CASSQAPGLAGGEQYF.

The CDR3 DNA reads as TGTGCCAGCAGAACATCCGGGACAAATTACGAGCAGTACTTC. This gives the protein CASRTSGTNYEQYF. The genes are TRBV27 and TRBJ2-7; tentative D call: TRBD1 (6 bases). Per germline, CDR1 MNHEY and CDR2 SMNVEV (reference sequence). The V end lost 6 bases, the J end lost 4 bases, and 16 bases lay between the germline ends. The CDR3 has 14 amino acids.

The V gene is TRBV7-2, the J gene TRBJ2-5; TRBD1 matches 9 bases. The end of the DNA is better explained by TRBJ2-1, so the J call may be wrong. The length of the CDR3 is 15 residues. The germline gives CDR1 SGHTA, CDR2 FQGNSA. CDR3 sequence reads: CASSAGQGTYNEQFF. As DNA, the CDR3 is TGTGCCAGCAGCGCGGGACAGGGTACTTACAATGAGCAGTTCTTC.

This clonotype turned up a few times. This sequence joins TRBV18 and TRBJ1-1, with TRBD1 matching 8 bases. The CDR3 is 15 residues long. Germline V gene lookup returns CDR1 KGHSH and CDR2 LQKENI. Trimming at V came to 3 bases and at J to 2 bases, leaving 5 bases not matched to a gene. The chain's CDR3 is CASSPSGTGNTEAFF. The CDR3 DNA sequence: TGTGCCAGCTCACCCTCCGGGACAGGTAACACTGAAGCTTTCTTT.

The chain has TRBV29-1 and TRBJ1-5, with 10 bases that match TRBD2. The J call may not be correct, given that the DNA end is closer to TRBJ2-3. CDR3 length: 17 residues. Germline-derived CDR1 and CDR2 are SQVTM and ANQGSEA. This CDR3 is CSVSSLISGRHADTQYF. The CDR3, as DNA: TGCAGCGTTTCATCCCTTATTAGCGGGAGGCATGCAGATACGCAGTATTTT.

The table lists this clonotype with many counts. CDR3 region: CSASRDETQYF. In DNA form, the CDR3 reads TGCAGTGCTAGCCGGGACGAGACCCAGTACTTC. This rearrangement joins TRBV20-1 to TRBJ2-5; D possibly uses TRBD1 or TRBD2 (5 bases each). The CDR3 covers 11 residues. Deletions cut 3 bases from V and 5 bases from J, with 7 bases between. CDR1 DFQATT and CDR2 SNEGSKA come from the germline V gene (reference sequence).

The CDR3 here is CASSSLEGNNEQFF. CDR3 bases: TGTGCCAGCAGCTCTCTGGAGGGTAACAATGAGCAGTTCTTC. The chain joins TRBV7-8 to TRBJ2-1; TRBD2 might be the D (6 bases). Per germline, CDR1 SGHVS and CDR2 FQNEAQ. This CDR3 contains 14 residues. V was cut by 4 bases and J by 5 bases, with 12 bases left in between.

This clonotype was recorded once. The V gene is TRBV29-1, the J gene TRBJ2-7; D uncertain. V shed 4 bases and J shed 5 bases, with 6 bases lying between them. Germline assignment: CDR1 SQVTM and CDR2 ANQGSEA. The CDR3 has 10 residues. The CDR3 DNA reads TGCAGCGTTGTGTGGGACGAGCAGTACTTC. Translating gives CSVVWDEQYF.

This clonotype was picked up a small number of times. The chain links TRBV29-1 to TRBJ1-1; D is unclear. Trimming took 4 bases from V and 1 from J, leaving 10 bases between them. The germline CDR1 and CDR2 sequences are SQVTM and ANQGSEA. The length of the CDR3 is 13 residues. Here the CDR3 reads CSVGRGGNTEAFF. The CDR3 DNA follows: TGCAGCGTTGGACGAGGTGGGAACACTGAAGCTTTCTTT.

The CDR3: CASSLQERIRNEQFF. CDR3 coding DNA: TGCGCCAGCAGCTTACAGGAGAGAATTCGAAATGAGCAGTTCTTC. This chain connects TRBV5-1 to TRBJ2-5, with a tentative D call TRBD1 (5 bases). The J call is doubtful: the DNA matches TRBJ2-1 better. Germline V lookup: CDR1 SGHRS, CDR2 YFSETQ. The CDR3 contains 15 residues.

Here the CDR3 DNA reads TGTGCCAGCAGCCCAGGGGTGGGGTTGAACACCGGGGAGCTGTTTTTT. Translated, it gives CASSPGVGLNTGELFF. The chain employs TRBV9 and TRBJ2-2, with D perhaps TRBD1 (6 bases). In germline, CDR1 is SGDLS, CDR2 YYNGEE. Trimming shortened V by 4 bases and J by 1 base, and 14 bases separated the two germline ends. The CDR3 loop spans 16 amino acids.